The clone carrying this TCR beta chain was recorded a few times. Its antigen is not known. Quantitative molecular-barcoded 5'-RACE generated the TCR beta libraries. Via MiXCR, TCRdb re-called the 5' RACE reads, giving one row per CDR3 protein. The sample lists about 330,000 distinct CDR3 sequences; approximately 8% were seen once. This CDR3 comprises 14 residues. The V end was cut by 5 bases, the J end by 7 bases, with 12 bases between. From germline, CDR1 is SGHTA and CDR2 FQGNSA. The entry originates in a study of CD8 T cells in ankylosing spondylitis. Overall study findings and caveats: There was a TCR beta motif, made of eight highly homologous variants, that appeared characteristic of ankylosing spondylitis blood. Reports say disease-linked clones showed up significantly more in matched ankylosing spondylitis synovial fluid. Disease-linked clones displayed a CD8+ phenotype and appeared relatively rarely in peripheral blood. Certain motif variants had earlier been reported in reactive arthritis synovial fluid and blood.

This chain uses TRBV7-2 with TRBJ1-6; possibly TRBD1 for D (5 bases). Sequencing used blood, either unsorted or a sorted T cell fraction (not recorded which). This TCR derives from a male donor with ankylosing spondylitis. The CDR3 loop reads CASSLTGSNSPLHF. The CDR3 DNA reads TGTGCCAGCAGCCTTACAGGATCGAATTCACCCCTCCACTTT. Based on the CDR3 plus reference TRBV7-2 and TRBJ1-6, the full variable domain is GAGVSQSPSNKVTEKGKDVELRCDPISGHTALYWYRQSLGQGLEFLIYFQGNSAPDKSGLPSDRFSAERTGGSVSTLTIQRTQQEDSAVYLCASSLTGSNSPLHFGNGTRLTVT.